This TCR beta chain was sequenced for a study of T cells after yellow fever vaccination (dated by TCRdb to the late 2010s). Some background on the complete study: Libraries from fractions with low cell numbers were prepared with the SMART-Seq v4 Ultra Low Input RNA kit. Bulk TCR alpha and beta repertoires were sequenced longitudinally to track T-cell clones before and after primary and booster YFV17D yellow fever vaccination. Two healthy male donors made up the cohort, one aged 18 to 30 years and the other aged 30 to 40 years. Blood samples were taken at several timepoints before and after primary and secondary immunization, and bulk PBMC replicates and cell subsets were isolated.

TCR cDNA was synthesized by 5'RACE template switching, through which a universal primer site and unique molecular identifiers were introduced. Priming of cDNA synthesis was performed from both the TCR alpha and TCR beta constant segments. Library amplification used two PCR steps, and the second PCR step added sample barcodes and sequencing adapters. Sequencing of libraries was performed on Illumina HiSeq 2500 (2x100 bp) or NovaSeq (2x150 bp). The paper's processing steps were these. Reads were demultiplexed and collapsed into UMI consensus sequences with MIGEC, and V(D)J alignment was performed with MiXCR. Vaccine-responding clonotypes were identified with edgeR using replicate PBMC samples, with FDR below 0.01 and a log2 fold change above 5 up to day 15 being required. Each bulk clonotype was labeled CD4 or CD8 based on which sequenced repertoire, CD4 or CD8, contained the clonotype at higher abundance. The raw public data were reprocessed by TCRdb itself: fastp quality trimming at Q25, MiXCR clonotype calling, in-frame beta chains only. Records with the same CDR3 protein are collapsed into one entry carrying the most frequent genes and DNA. TCRdb assigned the V and J calls; the authors' analysis was not used. Within this sample are a few hundred thousand distinct CDR3 sequences, with 7% to 9% of them counted one time only. Clones ranked in the top ten supply 17% of the sample.

Looking up the germline V gene yields CDR1 KGHDR and CDR2 SFDVKD. From the cysteine through the phenylalanine, the CDR3 covers 13 amino acids. Only CDR3 DNA is held: 39 bases, read in frame from base 1. Trimming costs V 3 bases and J 2 bases, and their ends lie 7 bases apart. The treatment or condition label here, explained by the study, means: live attenuated yellow fever vaccine strain. At each blood-draw timepoint, two biological replicates of bulk PBMCs were collected. PBMCs were isolated from peripheral blood using a standard Ficoll-Paque protocol. TriZol was used to extract RNA from bulk PBMCs, from CD4 and CD8 fractions, and from dextramer-positive and dextramer-negative fractions. Findings and caveats that apply to the study as a whole: A small share of clonotypes occurred in both CD4 and CD8 compartments, likely arising from convergent recombination. Computational filtering was required because FACS-sorted repertoires could contain abundant contaminating clonotypes from the bulk population. Compared with the primary T-cell response, the secondary T-cell response was weaker but faster, peaking on day 5 rather than day 15. After the booster, most clones that had expanded after primary vaccination were detected again (roughly 95% of CD4 and more than 80% of CD8), suggesting broad maintenance of memory. Because the study included only a couple of donors, the extent to which the findings can be generalized is limited.

This clonotype was detected only a few times. The target of this receptor is not known. The record has no base qualities; no much larger clone is one base away. The sequence derives from a man aged 18-30 years who received the YFV17D yellow fever vaccine. The input for sequencing was PBMCs, taken about 41 days after the first yellow fever vaccination. This chain joins TRBV24-1 to TRBJ2-7, with no confident D gene call. The CDR3 reads CATSDVIPYEQYF. Read as DNA, the sequence is TGTGCCACCAGTGATGTAATTCCCTACGAGCAGTACTTC.